This TCR beta chain derives from a study of beta chain features in type 1 diabetes. Study conclusions and caveats: In all four CD4+ subsets, TCRB CDR3 length was significantly, moderately reduced in type 1 diabetes.

V was trimmed by 6 bases and J by 6 bases, leaving 14 bases between them. This CDR3 spans 12 amino acids. Germline lookup yields CDR1 GTSNPN and CDR2 SVGIG (reference sequence). This clone has just a few counts. The target antigen is unknown. The sequenced template was cDNA made from the entire isolated RNA. TCRdb's copy holds only in-frame clones and misses some; the assay was immunoSEQ multiplex PCR. The sample contains some 700,000 clones, around 15% of which appear only once. The V call is TRBV30, the J call TRBJ1-1, with TRBD1 as a possible D gene (6 bases). The sequence was obtained from a man younger than 35 with type 1 diabetes. The source material was naive CD4+ T cells from blood. DNA for the CDR3: TGTGCCTGCGGGGGCAGGGAGGCTGAAGCTTTCTTT. Protein: CACGGREAEAFF.